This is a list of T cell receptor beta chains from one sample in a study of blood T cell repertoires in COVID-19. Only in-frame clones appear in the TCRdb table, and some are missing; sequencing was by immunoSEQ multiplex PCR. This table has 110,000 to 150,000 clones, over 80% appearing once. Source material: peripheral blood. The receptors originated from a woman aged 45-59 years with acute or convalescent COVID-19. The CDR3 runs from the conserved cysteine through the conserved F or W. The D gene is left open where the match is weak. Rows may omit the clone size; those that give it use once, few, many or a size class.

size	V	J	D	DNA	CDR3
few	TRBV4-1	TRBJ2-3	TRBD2	TGCGCCAGCAGCCAAGGGGCAGAGGGGTGGACTAGGGGCACAGATACGCAGTATTTT	CASSQGAEGWTRGTDTQYF
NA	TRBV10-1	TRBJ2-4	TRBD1	TGCGCCAGCAGTGGACAGGGTCAAAACATTCAGTACTTC	CASSGQGQNIQYF
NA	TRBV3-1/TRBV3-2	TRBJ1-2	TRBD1	TGTGCCAGCAGCCAGGGACAGTATTATGGCTACACCTTC	CASSQGQYYGYTF
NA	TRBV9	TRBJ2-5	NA	TGTGCCAGCAGCGTATCTGGCGGGCAAGAGACCCAGTACTTC	CASSVSGGQETQYF
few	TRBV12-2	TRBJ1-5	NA	TGTGCAAGTCGCTTAGTAGGGACCGAGCGGGCTTATAGCAATCAGCCCCAGCATTTT	CASRLVGTERAYSNQPQHF
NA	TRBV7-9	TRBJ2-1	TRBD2	TGTGCCAGCAGCTTAGCAGGTACTAGCGGGCTTAGAGGGCAGTTCTTC	CASSLAGTSGLRGQFF
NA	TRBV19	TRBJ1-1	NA	TGTGCCAGTAGTATAGCCGGGACACCGAACACTGAAGCTTTCTTT	CASSIAGTPNTEAFF
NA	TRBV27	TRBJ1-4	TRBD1	TGTGCCAGCGGGACGACAGGGCGAACAAAACTGTTTTTT	CASGTTGRTKLFF
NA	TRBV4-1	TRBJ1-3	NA	TGCGCCAGCAGCCAATTAGGGTCGGGGACTGGAAACACCATATATTTT	CASSQLGSGTGNTIYF
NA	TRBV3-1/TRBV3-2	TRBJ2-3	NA	TGTGCCAGCAGCCGAGGGACATTGTACACAGATACGCAGTATTTT	CASSRGTLYTDTQYF
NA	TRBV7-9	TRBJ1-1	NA	TGTGCCAGCAGCATACAGGCTGGGAACACTGAAGCTTTCTTT	CASSIQAGNTEAFF
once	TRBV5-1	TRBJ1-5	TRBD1	TGCGCCAGCAGCCCGGGACAGGGCGATCAGCCCCAGCATTTT	CASSPGQGDQPQHF
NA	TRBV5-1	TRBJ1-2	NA	TGCGCCAGCAGCTACGGGTCCGAGGGAGGCTACACCTTC	CASSYGSEGGYTF
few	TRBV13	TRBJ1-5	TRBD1	TGTGCCAGTGGGGACAGATATCAGCCCCAGCATTTT	CASGDRYQPQHF
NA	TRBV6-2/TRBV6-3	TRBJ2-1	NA	TGTGCCAGCAGTTTCCAGGGGTGGTCCTACAATGAGCAGTTCTTC	CASSFQGWSYNEQFF
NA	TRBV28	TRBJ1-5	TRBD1	TGTGCCAGCAGTTTACCACAGGGGGCGAATCAGCCCCAGCATTTT	CASSLPQGANQPQHF
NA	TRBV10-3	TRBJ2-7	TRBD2	TGTGCCATCAGGGGCGGCGGGGGGGACGAGCAGTACTTC	CAIRGGGGDEQYF
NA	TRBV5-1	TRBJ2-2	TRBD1	TGCGCCAGCAGCCCTGGGACAGGGTATACCGGGGAGCTGTTTTTT	CASSPGTGYTGELFF
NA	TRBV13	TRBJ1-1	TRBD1	TGTGCCAGCAGCTTCCCGGGACAGGCGACGAACACTGAAGCTTTCTTT	CASSFPGQATNTEAFF
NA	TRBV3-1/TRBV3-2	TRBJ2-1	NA	TGTGCCAGCAGCCCGACTGCGACCTACAATGAGCAGTTCTTC	CASSPTATYNEQFF
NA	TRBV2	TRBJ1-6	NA	TGTGCCAGCGAACAGGAGACTTCACCCCTCCACTTT	CASEQETSPLHF
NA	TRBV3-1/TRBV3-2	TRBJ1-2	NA	TGTGCCAGCAGCTCAAGCTTACAGGTCTATGGCTACACCTTC	CASSSSLQVYGYTF
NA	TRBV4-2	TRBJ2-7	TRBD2	TGTGCCAGCAGCCAAGAGGCGGTAGCGGGAGCACACGAGCAGTACTTC	CASSQEAVAGAHEQYF
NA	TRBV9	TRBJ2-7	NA	TGTGCCAGCAGCGAAGGGGGACCTTACGAGCAGTACTTC	CASSEGGPYEQYF
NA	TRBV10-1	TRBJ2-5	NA	TGCGCCAGCAGTGAGTCTGTCGGTATCCAAGAGACCCAGTACTTC	CASSESVGIQETQYF
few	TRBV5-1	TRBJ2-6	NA	TGCGCCAGCAGCAATTCGCAGTTATCTGGGGCCAACGTCCTGACTTTC	CASSNSQLSGANVLTF
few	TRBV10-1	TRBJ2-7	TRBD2	TGCGCCAGCAGTGGTAGCGGGTCGGGAGGCTACGAGCAGTACTTC	CASSGSGSGGYEQYF
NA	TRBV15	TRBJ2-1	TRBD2	TGTGCCACCAGCAAAAGCGGGAGGTCCTACAATGAGCAGTTCTTC	CATSKSGRSYNEQFF
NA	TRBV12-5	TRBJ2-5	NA	TGTGCTAGTGGTTTCGGTCCGAGGGAGACCCAGTACTTC	CASGFGPRETQYF
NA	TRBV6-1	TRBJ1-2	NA	TGTGCCAGCAGTGACCGAGAACCTAACTATGGCTACACCTTC	CASSDREPNYGYTF
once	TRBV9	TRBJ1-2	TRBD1	TGTGCCAGCAGCCCGGGACAGCCCTATGGCTACACCTTC	CASSPGQPYGYTF
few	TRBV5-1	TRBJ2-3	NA	TGCGCCAGCAGCTTGGCACCCCACCCCGCGGATACGCAGTATTTT	CASSLAPHPADTQYF
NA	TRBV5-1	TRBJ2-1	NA	TGCGCCAGCAGCTCCAACAATGAGCAGTTCTTC	CASSSNNEQFF
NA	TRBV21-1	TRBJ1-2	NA	TGTGCCAGCAGCAAAACAGGAACTACGGCTTATGGCTACACCTTC	CASSKTGTTAYGYTF
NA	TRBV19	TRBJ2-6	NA	TGTGCCAGTAGTATAGAGGCGGCTTCTGGGGCCAACGTCCTGACTTTC	CASSIEAASGANVLTF
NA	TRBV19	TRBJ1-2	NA	TGTGCCAGTAGCCTTGGAGAGGGAAGTTCGGGTGGCTACACCTTC	CASSLGEGSSGGYTF
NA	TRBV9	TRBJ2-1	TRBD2	TGTGCCAGCAGCCCCACCGACGCTAGCGGGATCTACAATGAGCAGTTCTTC	CASSPTDASGIYNEQFF
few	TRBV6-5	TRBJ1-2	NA	TGTGCCAGTAGTACGGGTATGAACTATGGCTACACCTTC	CASSTGMNYGYTF
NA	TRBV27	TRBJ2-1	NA	TGTGCCAGCAGTTTAGCCGGGAATGAGCAGTTCTTC	CASSLAGNEQFF
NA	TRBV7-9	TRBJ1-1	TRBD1	TGTGCCAGCAGCGGCACAGGGGGCCACACTGAAGCTTTCTTT	CASSGTGGHTEAFF
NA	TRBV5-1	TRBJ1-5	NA	TGCGCCAGCAGCTTGGAAGGGGGAACTGAGCCCCAGCATTTT	CASSLEGGTEPQHF
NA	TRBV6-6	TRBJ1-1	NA	TGTGCCAGCCGTCGCACGCGGAACACTGAAGCTTTCTTT	CASRRTRNTEAFF
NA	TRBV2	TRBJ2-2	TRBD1	TGTGCCAGCAGCCCGACAGGGGTCAACACCGGGGAGCTGTTTTTT	CASSPTGVNTGELFF
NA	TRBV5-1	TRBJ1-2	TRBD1	TGCGCCAGCAGCTTGGCTTCGACAGGGAATGGCTACACCTTC	CASSLASTGNGYTF
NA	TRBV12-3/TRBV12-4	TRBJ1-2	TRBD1	TGTGCCAGCAGTTTTCGGACAGGGAGGGGCTACACCTTC	CASSFRTGRGYTF
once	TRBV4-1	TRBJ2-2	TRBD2	TGCGCCAGCAGCCAAGTTGGGGGGGCCGGGGAGCTGTTTTTT	CASSQVGGAGELFF
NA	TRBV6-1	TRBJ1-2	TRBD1	TGTGCCAGCAGTTCGTCGGGAGGGGGCTTACAAGGCTACACCTTC	CASSSSGGGLQGYTF
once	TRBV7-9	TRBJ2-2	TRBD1	TGTGCCAGCAGCCGACAGGGCCCCATTGCCGGGGAGCTGTTTTTT	CASSRQGPIAGELFF
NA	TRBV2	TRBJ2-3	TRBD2	TGTGCCAGCAGTGAAATAGCGGGATACACAGATACGCAGTATTTT	CASSEIAGYTDTQYF
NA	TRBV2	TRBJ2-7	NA	TGTGCCAGCAGTGAGGGGGCCCTCTCCTACGAGCAGTACTTC	CASSEGALSYEQYF
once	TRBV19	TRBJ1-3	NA	TGTGCCAGTACTCGGTCGACAGGCTCTGGAAACACCATATATTTT	CASTRSTGSGNTIYF
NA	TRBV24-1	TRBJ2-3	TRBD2	TGTGCCACCAGTGATTTGACTAGCGGGGGCCCGACGCAGTATTTT	CATSDLTSGGPTQYF
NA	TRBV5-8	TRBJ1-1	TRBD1	TGTGCCAGCAGCCAACGGGACAGGGAATGGGGCACTGAAGCTTTCTTT	CASSQRDREWGTEAFF
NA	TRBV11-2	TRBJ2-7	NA	TGTGCCAGCAGCTCTTTCAGCGAGCAGTACTTC	CASSSFSEQYF